This is a list of T cell receptor beta chains from one sample in a study of cytomegalovirus exposure and HLA in healthy donors. The method was immunoSEQ multiplex PCR; TCRdb's version includes in-frame clones alone and lacks a portion of them. The sample shows 150,000 to 170,000 clones, less than 80% of them seen only once. The sequenced sample consisted of PBMCs. These receptors all stem from a man between 25 and 39 years old in good health and CMV-seronegative. Both conserved end residues are part of each CDR3. A D gene is named only where the DNA matches it firmly. Size is stated for part of the rows, as once, few or many counts, or as a class when the clone is expanded.

DNA,CDR3,V,size,J,D
TGTGCCAGCAGCCCCTTTTATGCGGGGGGCCTTACTGAAGCTTTCTTT,CASSPFYAGGLTEAFF,TRBV9,once,TRBJ1-1,NA
TGTGCCAGCAGCACCTCAGGGGGCAAGTTCTTC,CASSTSGGKFF,TRBV5-4,NA,TRBJ2-1,TRBD1
TGCACCAGCAGCCATAGGGGACTAGCGGGTTGCGAGACCCAGTACTTC,CTSSHRGLAGCETQYF,TRBV1,NA,TRBJ2-5,NA
TGTGCCAGCAGCGTCACTAGCGGGGGGGCCTATGAGCAGTTCTTC,CASSVTSGGAYEQFF,TRBV9,NA,TRBJ2-1,TRBD2
TGTGCCAGCAGTGACGGGACAGGATACGACACTGAAGCTTTCTTT,CASSDGTGYDTEAFF,TRBV6-1,NA,TRBJ1-1,TRBD1
TGTGCCAGCAGCTTAGGTACCCGAGGGGCTTTCTTT,CASSLGTRGAFF,TRBV7-2,NA,TRBJ1-1,NA
TGTGCCAGCAGTGCCCAACCGGGACTTTCAAACTACGAGCAGTACTTC,CASSAQPGLSNYEQYF,TRBV2,NA,TRBJ2-7,NA
TGCGCCAGCAGCCAAGGGGACAGGGGGCGAGGCTACACCTTC,CASSQGDRGRGYTF,TRBV4-3,NA,TRBJ1-2,TRBD1
TGTGCCAGCAGTGAAGCATGGGACAGGCGAATCACAGATACGCAGTATTTT,CASSEAWDRRITDTQYF,TRBV6-1,NA,TRBJ2-3,TRBD1
TGCGCCACCGGACAGGGGAGCAATCAGCCCCAGAATTTT,CATGQGSNQPQNF,TRBV10-2,few,TRBJ1-5,TRBD1
TGCGCCAGCTACTTCCAAGCGGGGACGATCTACGAGCAGTACTTC,CASYFQAGTIYEQYF,TRBV10-1,NA,TRBJ2-7,TRBD2
TGTGCCAGTGGGACAGGCAATCAGCCCCAGCATTTT,CASGTGNQPQHF,TRBV2,few,TRBJ1-5,TRBD1
TGTGCCAGCAGTTCCGACCGCAGGGTTAGCTCCTACGAGCAGTACTTC,CASSSDRRVSSYEQYF,TRBV28,NA,TRBJ2-7,NA
TGCAGTGCTAATCCCTCGGGGCAGTTCTTC,CSANPSGQFF,TRBV20-1,NA,TRBJ2-1,NA
TGTGCCAGTAGTATCCGCAAGAGCTCCTACGAGCAGTACTTC,CASSIRKSSYEQYF,TRBV19,NA,TRBJ2-7,NA
TGTGCCAGCAGCCCCCAGAAAGGGGGTGAAGCTTTCTTT,CASSPQKGGEAFF,TRBV7-2,NA,TRBJ1-1,NA
TGTGCCAGCACCATTACCCGACAGGGGGCTGGAAACACCATATATTTT,CASTITRQGAGNTIYF,TRBV27,NA,TRBJ1-3,TRBD1
TGTGCCAGTAGTTTCATACCGGGACAGGGAAGAGACGAGCAGTACTTC,CASSFIPGQGRDEQYF,TRBV19,few,TRBJ2-7,TRBD1
TGTGCCAGTAGTATTGGCATGTGGACTGAAGCTTTCTTT,CASSIGMWTEAFF,TRBV19,NA,TRBJ1-1,NA
TGTGCCAGTATCCCGACAGGAGTCAACACTGAAGCTTTCTTT,CASIPTGVNTEAFF,TRBV19,few,TRBJ1-1,NA
TGTGCCAGCTCCAAAGGACAGGGGGCGACCGAGCAGTACTTC,CASSKGQGATEQYF,TRBV18,NA,TRBJ2-7,TRBD1
TGTGCCAGCAGACAGGGGGCCCAGAACGCAGAGACCCAGTACTTC,CASRQGAQNAETQYF,TRBV2,NA,TRBJ2-5,TRBD1
TGTGCCAGCAGTGAGACTGGCTCCTACGAGCAGTACTTC,CASSETGSYEQYF,TRBV6-5,few,TRBJ2-7,NA
TGTGCCAGCCGGACTAGCGGGGCTACAGAGCAGTACTTC,CASRTSGATEQYF,TRBV2,NA,TRBJ2-7,TRBD2
TGTGCCAGCAGTTTAACGGGACAGACTACCTATGGCTACACCTTC,CASSLTGQTTYGYTF,TRBV28,NA,TRBJ1-2,TRBD1
TGTGCCAGTAGTATAGGAGGAGGGGGCACAGATACGCAGTATTTT,CASSIGGGGTDTQYF,TRBV19,NA,TRBJ2-3,NA
TGTGCCAGCAGTTTTTCGGGAGGACAGAACACAGATACGCAGTATTTT,CASSFSGGQNTDTQYF,TRBV27,NA,TRBJ2-3,NA
TGTGCCAGCAGTTCCGGGGGCAAAAACATTCAGTACTTC,CASSSGGKNIQYF,TRBV6-5,NA,TRBJ2-4,NA
TGTGCCAGCAACGGGGACAGGGGGATTAACGAAAAACTGTTTTTT,CASNGDRGINEKLFF,TRBV2,once,TRBJ1-4,TRBD1
TGTGCCAGCAGCGCGGACAGGGACAATGAGCAGTTCTTC,CASSADRDNEQFF,TRBV7-2,once,TRBJ2-1,TRBD1
TGCAGCGTCCTCGAGCCGGGACTAGCTAGAGGTGAGCAGTTCTTC,CSVLEPGLARGEQFF,TRBV29-1,NA,TRBJ2-1,TRBD2
TGTGCCAGTAGTCCGCGGACAGGGAATTACGAGCAGTACTTC,CASSPRTGNYEQYF,TRBV19,NA,TRBJ2-7,TRBD1
TGCGCCAGCAGCTTGAATGGACAGGCTCATGAAAAACTGTTTTTT,CASSLNGQAHEKLFF,TRBV5-1,NA,TRBJ1-4,TRBD1
TGTGCCAGCAGCCCGGTGGAGGGAAGGAGCTACACCTTC,CASSPVEGRSYTF,TRBV5-6,NA,TRBJ1-2,NA
TGTGCCAGCAGTGCCTCGGGGGGGAGCTACGAGCAGTACTTC,CASSASGGSYEQYF,TRBV6-1,NA,TRBJ2-7,TRBD2
TGTGCCAGCAGTTCCTCAAACCCTACCTACAATGAGCAGTTCTTC,CASSSSNPTYNEQFF,TRBV27,NA,TRBJ2-1,NA
TGTGCCAGCAGCCCCCCAGGCTATGGCTACACCTTC,CASSPPGYGYTF,TRBV9,NA,TRBJ1-2,NA
TGCGCCAGCAGCCAAGGTCCGGGGATTAACTACAATGAGCAGTTCTTC,CASSQGPGINYNEQFF,TRBV4-3,once,TRBJ2-1,NA
TGTGCCAGCAGCTTAGTCGTCGGGGAAGAGACCCAGTACTTC,CASSLVVGEETQYF,TRBV7-9,NA,TRBJ2-5,NA
TGTGCCAGCAGCCAAGACGTTTTCGGGACAGAGATCTACGAGCAGTACTTC,CASSQDVFGTEIYEQYF,TRBV14,NA,TRBJ2-7,TRBD1
TGCGCCAGCAGCTTGGTAGGAGCAGGGGGCATCGAGCAGTTCTTC,CASSLVGAGGIEQFF,TRBV5-1,NA,TRBJ2-1,TRBD1
TGTGCCAGCAGTTCAAGGGGGTCGAGCTCCTACGAGCAGTACTTC,CASSSRGSSSYEQYF,TRBV28,NA,TRBJ2-7,NA
TGCGCCAGCAGTGTCCAAATGCGGACAGATACGCAGTATTTT,CASSVQMRTDTQYF,TRBV10-2,NA,TRBJ2-3,NA
TGTGCCAGTAGTATAGTGCTAGCGGTGCCCACAGATACGCAGTATTTT,CASSIVLAVPTDTQYF,TRBV19,NA,TRBJ2-3,TRBD2
TGTGCCAGCAGTGATCTGGGGGGATATGGCTACACCTTC,CASSDLGGYGYTF,TRBV6-1,NA,TRBJ1-2,NA
TGCAGCGTCCCGCCTAGCGGGGGGCCGACAGATACGCAGTATTTT,CSVPPSGGPTDTQYF,TRBV29-1,few,TRBJ2-3,TRBD2
TGTGCCAGCAGTACGCCCTCAGGGGGCACAGATACGCAGTATTTT,CASSTPSGGTDTQYF,TRBV28,once,TRBJ2-3,NA
TGTGCCAGCAGTGAGTTGGACAGGGGGCGCGACACTGAAGCTTTCTTT,CASSELDRGRDTEAFF,TRBV25-1,NA,TRBJ1-1,TRBD1
TGTGCCAGTACTATGGGACAGGGCAACGAGCAGTACTTC,CASTMGQGNEQYF,TRBV19,NA,TRBJ2-7,TRBD1